This T cell receptor (beta chain) was recovered during a study of CD4+ T cells in melanoma. Points from the study as a whole: Reportedly, melanoma neoantigen-specific CD4+ T cells showed varied differentiation states. CD8+ T cell, macrophage and B cell function reportedly correlated with neoantigen-specific CD4+ T cells.

On this clone itself: No antigen is known for it.

Germline-derived CDR1 and CDR2 are MNHEY and SMNVEV (reference sequence). With V trimmed by 5 bases and J by 2 bases, 15 bases remained unmatched. This CDR3 has 17 residues. The data were produced by immunoSEQ multiplex PCR, yet TCRdb's version contains in-frame clones alone and is incomplete. The repertoire holds about 21,000 clones, with roughly 87% as singletons. The chain employs TRBV27 and TRBJ2-7; 7 bases map to TRBD1. Material: cells from a culture (not recorded whether cultured in vitro). This clonotype was sampled from a human donor with melanoma. The CDR3 DNA is TGTGCCAGCAGTACTGACCCCCGACGGACAGGAACCTACGAGCAGTACTTC. Its translation: CASSTDPRRTGTYEQYF.